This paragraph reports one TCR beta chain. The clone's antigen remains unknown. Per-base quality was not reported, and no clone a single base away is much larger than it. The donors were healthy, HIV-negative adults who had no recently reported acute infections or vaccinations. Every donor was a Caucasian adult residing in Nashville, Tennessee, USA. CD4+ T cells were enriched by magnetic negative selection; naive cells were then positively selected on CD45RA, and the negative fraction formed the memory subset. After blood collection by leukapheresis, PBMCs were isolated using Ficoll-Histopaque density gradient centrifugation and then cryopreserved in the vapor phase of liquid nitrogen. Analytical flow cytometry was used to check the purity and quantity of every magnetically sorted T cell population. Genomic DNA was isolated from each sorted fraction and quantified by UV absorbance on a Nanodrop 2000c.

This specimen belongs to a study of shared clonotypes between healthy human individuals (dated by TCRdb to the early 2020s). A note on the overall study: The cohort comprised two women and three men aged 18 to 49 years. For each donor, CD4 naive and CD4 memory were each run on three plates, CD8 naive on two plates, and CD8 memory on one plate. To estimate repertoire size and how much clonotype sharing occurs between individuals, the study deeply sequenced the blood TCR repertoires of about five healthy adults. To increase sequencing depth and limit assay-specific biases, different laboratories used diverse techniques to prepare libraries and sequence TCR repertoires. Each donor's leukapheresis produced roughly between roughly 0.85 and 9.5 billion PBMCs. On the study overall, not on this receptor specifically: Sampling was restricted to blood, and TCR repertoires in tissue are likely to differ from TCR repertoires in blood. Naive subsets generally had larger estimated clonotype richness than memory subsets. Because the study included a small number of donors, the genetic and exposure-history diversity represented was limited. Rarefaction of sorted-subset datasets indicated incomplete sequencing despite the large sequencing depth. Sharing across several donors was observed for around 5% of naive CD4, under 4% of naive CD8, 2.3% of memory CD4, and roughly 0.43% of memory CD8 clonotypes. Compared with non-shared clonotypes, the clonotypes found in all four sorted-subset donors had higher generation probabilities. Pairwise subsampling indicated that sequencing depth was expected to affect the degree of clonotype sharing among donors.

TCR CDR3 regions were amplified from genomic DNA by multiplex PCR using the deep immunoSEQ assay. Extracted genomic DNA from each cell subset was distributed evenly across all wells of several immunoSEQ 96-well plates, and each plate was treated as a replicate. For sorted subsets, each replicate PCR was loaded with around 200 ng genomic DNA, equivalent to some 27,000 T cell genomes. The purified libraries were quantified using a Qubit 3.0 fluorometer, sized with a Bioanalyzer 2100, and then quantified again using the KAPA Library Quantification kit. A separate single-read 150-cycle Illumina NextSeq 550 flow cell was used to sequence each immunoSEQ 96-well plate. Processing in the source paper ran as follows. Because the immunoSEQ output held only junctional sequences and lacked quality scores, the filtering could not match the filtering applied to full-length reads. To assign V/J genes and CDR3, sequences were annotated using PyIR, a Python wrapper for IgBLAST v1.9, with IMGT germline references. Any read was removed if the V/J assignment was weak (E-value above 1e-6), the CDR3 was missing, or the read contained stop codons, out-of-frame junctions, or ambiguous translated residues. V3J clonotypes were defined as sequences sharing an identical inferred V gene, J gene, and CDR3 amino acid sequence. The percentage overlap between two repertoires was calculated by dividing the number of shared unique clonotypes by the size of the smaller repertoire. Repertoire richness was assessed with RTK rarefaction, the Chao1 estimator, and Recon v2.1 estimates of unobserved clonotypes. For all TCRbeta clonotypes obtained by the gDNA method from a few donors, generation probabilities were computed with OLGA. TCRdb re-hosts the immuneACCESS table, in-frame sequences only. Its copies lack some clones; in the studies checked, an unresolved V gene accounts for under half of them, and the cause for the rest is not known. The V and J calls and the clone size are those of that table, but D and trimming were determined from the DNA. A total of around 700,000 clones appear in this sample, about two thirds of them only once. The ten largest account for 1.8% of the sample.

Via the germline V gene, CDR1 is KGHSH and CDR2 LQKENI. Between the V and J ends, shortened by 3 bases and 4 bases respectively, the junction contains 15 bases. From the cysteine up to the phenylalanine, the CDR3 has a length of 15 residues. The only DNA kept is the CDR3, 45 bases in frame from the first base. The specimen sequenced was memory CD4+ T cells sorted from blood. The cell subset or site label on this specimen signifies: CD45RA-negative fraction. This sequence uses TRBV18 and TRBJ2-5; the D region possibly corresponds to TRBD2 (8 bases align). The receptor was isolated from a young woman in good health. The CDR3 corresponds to CASSPREGAVETQYF. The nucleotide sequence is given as TGTGCCAGCTCACCCCGGGAGGGGGCTGTAGAGACCCAGTACTTC.